This entry is about one T cell receptor beta chain. These data originate in a study of blood T cell repertoires in COVID-19. Study-wide background: Acute and convalescent COVID-19 specimens originated in the United States, Italy and Spain. From T cells, B-cell-depleted T cells, or PBMCs came the material, which was cDNA or gDNA.

The germline gives CDR1 MNHNY, CDR2 SVGAGI (reference sequence). Trimming stripped 6 bases from V and 8 bases from J, with 22 bases between. The CDR3 runs 15 residues. Per the authors' pipeline: Researchers report that nucleated cell counts were estimated from reference gene primer amplification. TCRdb's table, derived via immunoSEQ multiplex PCR, lists solely in-frame clones and lacks some. The V and J calls and clone size were taken over from that table, and D and trimming were inferred from the DNA. The table has more than 75,000 clones, roughly four fifths seen once. This receptor was obtained from a man in his sixties with acute or convalescent COVID-19. The specimen sequenced was peripheral blood. The rearrangement uses TRBV6-6 and TRBJ1-2; D might be TRBD1 (5 bases). This CDR3 reads CASSANPIGQGGYTF. The CDR3 nucleotides are TGTGCCAGCAGCGCCAACCCCATAGGACAAGGGGGCTACACCTTC.